Shown below are 17 T cell receptor beta chains from a single sample sequenced in a study of blood T cell repertoires in COVID-19. Sequencing used immunoSEQ multiplex PCR; TCRdb keeps in-frame clones, though not all of them. The sample carries 250,000 to 350,000 clones, more than 75% recorded once. What was sequenced was peripheral blood. Receptor source: a woman between 45 and 60 years old who had recovered from COVID-19.

The chain is built from TRBV5-8 and TRBJ1-5; TRBD1 matches at 10 bases. CDR1 and CDR2 from the germline V gene are SGHTS and YDEGEE. The CDR3 has 16 residues. With V trimmed by 2 bases and J by 6 bases, 8 bases remained unmatched. This chain's CDR3 is CASSFLGTGVGQPQHF. The CDR3 region has the DNA TGTGCCAGCAGCTTTCTTGGGACAGGGGTAGGTCAGCCCCAGCATTTT.

The chain is built from TRBV10-3 and TRBJ2-5, with D perhaps matching TRBD1 (6 bases). Trimming cost V 6 bases and J 3 bases, with 20 bases left between them. CDR3 length: 16 amino acids. The germline CDR1 and CDR2 sequences are ENHRY and SYGVKD. The CDR3 loop is CAIRRSLRDKEETQYF. The CDR3 nucleotides are TGTGCCATCAGACGGTCTCTCCGGGACAAGGAAGAGACCCAGTACTTC.

This chain uses TRBV12-3 or TRBV12-4 with TRBJ1-1; D is unresolved. V was cut by 3 bases and J by 8 bases, with 10 bases left in between. The CDR3 covers 12 residues. The DNA for the CDR3 is TGTGCCAGCAGTTTTTACCCCAGGGAAGCTTTCTTT. It yields the protein CASSFYPREAFF.

This clone has just a few counts. The chain joins TRBV4-3 to TRBJ2-1; 12 bases align to TRBD2. Germline CDR1 reads LGHNA; CDR2 reads YSLEER. The CDR3 extends over 17 amino acids. V trimming: 1 base; J trimming: 7 bases; junction bases outside the gene matches: 8. CDR3 region: CASSQGASGGAWNEQFF. For the CDR3, the DNA is TGCGCCAGCAGCCAAGGGGCTAGCGGGGGGGCCTGGAATGAGCAGTTCTTC.

This chain connects TRBV7-9 to TRBJ2-5; 8 bases are shared with TRBD1. V was clipped by 6 bases and J by 2 bases; unmatched bases: 5. CDR3 size: 14 residues. Germline assignment: CDR1 SEHNR and CDR2 FQNEAQ (reference sequence). CDR3 in DNA: TGTGCCAGCAGTAAACAGGGGGTACAAGAGACCCAGTACTTC. Its translation is CASSKQGVQETQYF.

This chain joins TRBV25-1 and TRBJ2-3; 11 nucleotides align to TRBD2. This CDR3 has 17 amino acids. The germline V gene has CDR1 MGHDK and CDR2 SYGVNS. V lost 4 bases and J lost 0; bases outside the gene matches: 6. The CDR3 nucleotides are TGTGCCAGCAGTGTATCGGGACTAGCGGCTAGCACAGATACGCAGTATTTT. This gives the protein CASSVSGLAASTDTQYF.

The DNA for the CDR3 is TGTGCCAGCAGCTACCGGGACTTGGGGGGATACGAGCAGTACTTC. Protein: CASSYRDLGGYEQYF. The chain carries TRBV7-2 and TRBJ2-7; D possibly corresponds to TRBD2 (6 bases). Per germline, CDR1 SGHTA and CDR2 FQGNSA. Trimming stripped 4 bases from V and 4 bases from J, with 17 bases between. The CDR3 consists of 15 residues.

The rearrangement joins TRBV19 to TRBJ1-2; D uncertain. This CDR3 is built from 14 residues. Germline CDR1 reads LNHDA; CDR2 reads SQIVND (reference sequence). Trimming stripped 9 bases from V and 4 bases from J, with 18 bases between. The CDR3 DNA follows: TGTGCCAGCGCCCGAGACCGAGGAGGCTATGGCTACACCTTC. This codes for CASARDRGGYGYTF.

This clone was observed a single time. This rearrangement joins TRBV28 to TRBJ1-4; D is perhaps TRBD1 (6 bases). Germline loops: CDR1 MDHEN, CDR2 SYDVKM. The CDR3 extends over 15 amino acids. Trimming stripped 5 bases from V and 7 bases from J, with 17 bases between. The CDR3 coding sequence is TGTGCCAGCAGTGAATGGGGGACAAGTGGTGAAAAACTGTTTTTT. Its protein is CASSEWGTSGEKLFF.

The gene calls are TRBV4-3 and TRBJ2-2, with a weak D call TRBD2 (7 bases). In germline, CDR1 is LGHNA, CDR2 YSLEER. Deletions cut 5 bases from V and 3 bases from J, with 16 bases between. There are 16 residues in the CDR3. CDR3 in DNA: TGCGCCAGCAGCGAGCGCGGGGGCCCTCACACCGGGGAGCTGTTTTTT. This encodes CASSERGGPHTGELFF.

The chain joins TRBV6-5 to TRBJ1-2; possible D gene TRBD1, 6 bases. Germline assignment: CDR1 MNHEY and CDR2 SVGAGI. The V end was cut by 0 bases, the J end by 8 bases, with 16 bases between. The CDR3 contains 15 residues. DNA for the CDR3: TGTGCCAGCAGTTACTCAGCCAGGGGTCGGTACGGCTACACCTTC. Its translation is CASSYSARGRYGYTF.

A single count supports this clone. This chain uses TRBV25-1 with TRBJ2-1, with 13 nucleotides matching TRBD2. The CDR3 length is 15 residues. Per germline, CDR1 MGHDK and CDR2 SYGVNS. V shed 2 bases and J 13 bases; nucleotides not matched to a gene: 8. CDR3 DNA: TGTGCCAGCAGTGAAACCCCCAGACTAGCGGGAGGACAGTTCTTC. Translating gives CASSETPRLAGGQFF.

The rearrangement joins TRBV28 to TRBJ1-5; D uncertain. Trimming left V 3 bases short and J 9 bases short, with 12 bases between. This CDR3 region has 13 residues. The germline V gene has CDR1 MDHEN and CDR2 SYDVKM. The CDR3 is CASSFPGGPPQHF. The CDR3 bases are TGTGCCAGCAGTTTCCCAGGAGGCCCGCCCCAGCATTTT.

The V and J genes are TRBV29-1 and TRBJ2-5; 7 bases fit TRBD1. The trim removed 5 bases at V and 7 bases at J, leaving 13 bases unmatched. The germline V gene encodes CDR1 SQVTM and CDR2 ANQGSEA. The CDR3 runs to 14 residues. CDR3 residues: CSVQDRFGVATQYF. The CDR3 DNA reads TGCAGCGTTCAGGACAGGTTCGGGGTGGCGACCCAGTACTTC.

This clone occurred a few times. This rearrangement joins TRBV9 to TRBJ2-3; D might be TRBD2 (6 bases). Germline V gene sequence: CDR1 SGDLS, CDR2 YYNGEE. Between the trimmed V and J ends, which lost 2 bases and 9 bases, there was a span of 16 bases. The CDR3 is made up of 14 amino acids. This CDR3 reads CASSVPGLGATQYF. CDR3 DNA: TGTGCCAGCAGCGTTCCGGGACTCGGGGCCACGCAGTATTTT.

V and J are TRBV27 and TRBJ1-2; the match to TRBD1 covers 7 bases. This CDR3 spans 13 amino acids. J lost 4 bases, V lost 5 bases, and 4 bases had no gene match. CDR1 is MNHEY, CDR2 SMNVEV, per germline (reference sequence). The CDR3 is CASSRGQTYGYTF. The DNA of the CDR3 is TGTGCCAGCAGTAGGGGACAGACCTATGGCTACACCTTC.

Details on this clone: The same CDR3 arises from other DNA sequences in this sample as well. The rearrangement joins TRBV3-1 (or the pseudogene TRBV3-2) to TRBJ2-7; D remains unclear. The germline V gene encodes CDR1 LGHDT and CDR2 YNNKEL (reference sequence). The CDR3 is made up of 11 amino acids. Deletions cut 2 bases from V and 6 bases from J, with 5 bases between. This chain's CDR3 is CASSQTGEQYF. CDR3 coding DNA: TGTGCCAGCAGCCAAACGGGCGAGCAGTACTTC.